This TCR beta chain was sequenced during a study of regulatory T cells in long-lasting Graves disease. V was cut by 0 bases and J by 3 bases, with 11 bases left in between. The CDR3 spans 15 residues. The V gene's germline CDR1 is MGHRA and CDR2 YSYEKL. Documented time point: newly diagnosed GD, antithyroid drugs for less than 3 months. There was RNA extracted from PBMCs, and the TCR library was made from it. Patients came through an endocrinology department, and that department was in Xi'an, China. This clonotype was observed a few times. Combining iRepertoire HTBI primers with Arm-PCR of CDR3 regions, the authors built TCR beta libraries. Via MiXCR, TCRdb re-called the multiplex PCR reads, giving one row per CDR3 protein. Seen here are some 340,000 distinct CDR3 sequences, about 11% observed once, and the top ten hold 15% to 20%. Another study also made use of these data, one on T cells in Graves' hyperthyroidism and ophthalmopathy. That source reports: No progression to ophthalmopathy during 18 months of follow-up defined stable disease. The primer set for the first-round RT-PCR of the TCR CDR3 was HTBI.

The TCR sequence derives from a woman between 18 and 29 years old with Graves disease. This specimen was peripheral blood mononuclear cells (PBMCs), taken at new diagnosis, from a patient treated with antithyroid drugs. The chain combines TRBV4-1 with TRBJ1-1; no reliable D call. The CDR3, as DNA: TGCGCCAGCAGCCAAGATGGAGGTGGGTACACTGAAGCTTTCTTT. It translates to CASSQDGGGYTEAFF.